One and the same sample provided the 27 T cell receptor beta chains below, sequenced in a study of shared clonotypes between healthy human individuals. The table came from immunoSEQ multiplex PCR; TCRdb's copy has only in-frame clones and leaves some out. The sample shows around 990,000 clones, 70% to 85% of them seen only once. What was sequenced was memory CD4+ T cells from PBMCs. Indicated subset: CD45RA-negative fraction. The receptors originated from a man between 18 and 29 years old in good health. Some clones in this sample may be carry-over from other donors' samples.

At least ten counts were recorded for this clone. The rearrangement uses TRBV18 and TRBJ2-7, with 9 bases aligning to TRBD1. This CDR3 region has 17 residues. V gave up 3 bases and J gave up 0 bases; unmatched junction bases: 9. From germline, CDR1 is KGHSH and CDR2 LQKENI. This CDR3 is CASSPYIPGQGSYEQYF. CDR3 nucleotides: TGTGCCAGCTCACCTTATATCCCGGGACAGGGCTCCTACGAGCAGTACTTC.

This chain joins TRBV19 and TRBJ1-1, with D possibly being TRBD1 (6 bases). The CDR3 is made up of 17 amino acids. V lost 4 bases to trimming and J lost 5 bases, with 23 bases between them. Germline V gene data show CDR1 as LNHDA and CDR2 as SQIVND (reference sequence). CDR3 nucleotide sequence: TGTGCCAGTAGTAATCCCCGGGGAGCAAGAGGGGGTACTGAAGCTTTCTTT. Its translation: CASSNPRGARGGTEAFF.

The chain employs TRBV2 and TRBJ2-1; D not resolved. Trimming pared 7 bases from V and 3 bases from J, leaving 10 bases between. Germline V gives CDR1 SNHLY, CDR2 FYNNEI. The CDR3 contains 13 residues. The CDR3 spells CASNLRIYNEQFF. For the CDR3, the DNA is TGTGCCAGCAATCTAAGGATCTACAATGAGCAGTTCTTC.

The CDR3 DNA is TGTGCCAGCAGTGCAACACGGCAGGGTGCCTATGGCTACACCTTC. Translated: CASSATRQGAYGYTF. This rearrangement joins TRBV27 to TRBJ1-2; D is possibly TRBD1 (5 bases). The CDR3 has 15 residues. The V gene's germline CDR1 is MNHEY and CDR2 SMNVEV (reference sequence). Trimming removed 5 bases at V and 4 bases at J, with 17 bases between.

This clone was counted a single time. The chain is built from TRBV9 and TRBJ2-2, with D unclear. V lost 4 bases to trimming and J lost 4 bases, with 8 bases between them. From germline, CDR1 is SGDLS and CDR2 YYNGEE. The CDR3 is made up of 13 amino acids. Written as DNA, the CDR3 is TGTGCCAGCAGCCGTCAAATCACCGGGGAGCTGTTTTTT. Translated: CASSRQITGELFF. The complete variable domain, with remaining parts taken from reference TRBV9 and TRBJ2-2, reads DSGVTQTPKHLITATGQRVTLRCSPRSGDLSVYWYQQSLDQGLQFLIQYYNGEERAKGNILERFSAQQFPDLHSELNLSSLELGDSALYFCASSRQITGELFFGEGSRLTVL.

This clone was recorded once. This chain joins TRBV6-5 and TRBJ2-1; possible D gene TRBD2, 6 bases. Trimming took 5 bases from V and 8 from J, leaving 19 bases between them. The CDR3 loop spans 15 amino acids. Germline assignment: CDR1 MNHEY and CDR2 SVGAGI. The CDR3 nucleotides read TGTGCCAGCAGTACAGTGGGACCGGGAGCGGATGAGCAGTTCTTC. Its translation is CASSTVGPGADEQFF.

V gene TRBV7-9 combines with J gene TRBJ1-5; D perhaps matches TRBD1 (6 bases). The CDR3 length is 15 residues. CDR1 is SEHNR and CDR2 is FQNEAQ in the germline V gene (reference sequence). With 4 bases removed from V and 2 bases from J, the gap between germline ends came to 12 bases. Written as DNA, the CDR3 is TGTGCCAGCAGCTCAGGGGCGTCGGGCAATCAGCCCCAGCATTTT. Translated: CASSSGASGNQPQHF.

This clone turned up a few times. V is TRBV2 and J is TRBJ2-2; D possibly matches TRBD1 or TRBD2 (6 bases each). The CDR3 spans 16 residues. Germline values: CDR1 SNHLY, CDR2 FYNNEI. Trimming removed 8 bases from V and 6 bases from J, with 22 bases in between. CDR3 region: CASGLQGSGNAGELFF. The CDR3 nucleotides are TGTGCCAGCGGCCTACAGGGTAGCGGTAACGCCGGGGAGCTGTTTTTT.

The CDR3 region has the DNA TGTGCCAGCAGCGGGCTCTATAGCGGGAGCGCGCAGTATTTT. Translating it yields CASSGLYSGSAQYF. The chain employs TRBV9 and TRBJ2-3; 9 bases match TRBD2. J lost 10 bases, V lost 3 bases, and 9 bases had no gene match. The CDR3 has 14 residues. CDR1 and CDR2 from the germline V gene are SGDLS and YYNGEE.

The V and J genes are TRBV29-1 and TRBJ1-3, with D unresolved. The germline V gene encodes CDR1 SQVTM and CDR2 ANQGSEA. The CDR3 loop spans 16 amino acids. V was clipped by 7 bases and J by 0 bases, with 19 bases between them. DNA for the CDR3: TGCAGCGCGCTCAGTCCGCGATCGAGCTCTGGAAACACCATATATTTT. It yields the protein CSALSPRSSSGNTIYF.

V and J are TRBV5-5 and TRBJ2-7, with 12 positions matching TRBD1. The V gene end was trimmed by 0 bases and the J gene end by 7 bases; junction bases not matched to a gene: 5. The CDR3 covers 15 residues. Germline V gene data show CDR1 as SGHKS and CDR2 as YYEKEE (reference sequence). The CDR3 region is CASSLVGTGGLEQYF. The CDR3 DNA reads TGTGCCAGCAGCTTGGTCGGGACAGGGGGCTTGGAGCAGTACTTC.

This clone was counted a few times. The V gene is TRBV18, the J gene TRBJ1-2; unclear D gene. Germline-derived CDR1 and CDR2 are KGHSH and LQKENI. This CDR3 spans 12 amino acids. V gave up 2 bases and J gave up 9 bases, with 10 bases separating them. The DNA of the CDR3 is TGTGCCAGCTCACCAACCGGGCTCAGCTACACCTTC. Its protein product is CASSPTGLSYTF.

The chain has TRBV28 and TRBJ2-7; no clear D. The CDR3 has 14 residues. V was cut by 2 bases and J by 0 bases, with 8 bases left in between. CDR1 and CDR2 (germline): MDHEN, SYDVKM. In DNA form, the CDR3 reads TGTGCCAGCAGTTTAATAAGGGTCTCCTACGAGCAGTACTTC. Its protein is CASSLIRVSYEQYF.

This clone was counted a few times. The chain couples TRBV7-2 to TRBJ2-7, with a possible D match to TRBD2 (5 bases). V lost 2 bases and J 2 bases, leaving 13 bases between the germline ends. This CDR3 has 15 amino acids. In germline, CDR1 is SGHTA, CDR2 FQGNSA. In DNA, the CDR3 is TGTGCCAGCAGCTTAAATCGACCGGGGACCTACGAGCAGTACTTC. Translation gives CASSLNRPGTYEQYF.

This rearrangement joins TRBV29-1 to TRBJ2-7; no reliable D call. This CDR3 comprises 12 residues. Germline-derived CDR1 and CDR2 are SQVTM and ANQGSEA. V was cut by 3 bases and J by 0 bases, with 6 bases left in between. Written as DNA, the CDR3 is TGCAGCGTTGAGGCTAACTCCTACGAGCAGTACTTC. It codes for CSVEANSYEQYF.

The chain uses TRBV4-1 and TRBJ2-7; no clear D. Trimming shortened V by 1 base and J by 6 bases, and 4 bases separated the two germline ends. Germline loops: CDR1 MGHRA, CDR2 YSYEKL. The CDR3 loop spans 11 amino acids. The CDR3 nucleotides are TGCGCCAGCAGCCAAGGGACCGAGCAGTACTTC. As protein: CASSQGTEQYF.

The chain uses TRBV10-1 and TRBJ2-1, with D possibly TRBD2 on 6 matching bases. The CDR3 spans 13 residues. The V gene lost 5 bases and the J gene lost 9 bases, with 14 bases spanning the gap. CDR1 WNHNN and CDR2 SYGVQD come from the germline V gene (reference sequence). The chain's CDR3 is CASSRGLSGEQFF. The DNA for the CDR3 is TGCGCCAGCAGTCGGGGACTTTCCGGTGAGCAGTTCTTC.

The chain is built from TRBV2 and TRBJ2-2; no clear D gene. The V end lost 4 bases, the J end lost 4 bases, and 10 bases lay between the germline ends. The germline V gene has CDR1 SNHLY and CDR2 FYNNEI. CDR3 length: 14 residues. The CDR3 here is CASSGAESTGELFF. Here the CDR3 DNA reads TGTGCCAGCAGTGGGGCGGAGTCCACCGGGGAGCTGTTTTTT.

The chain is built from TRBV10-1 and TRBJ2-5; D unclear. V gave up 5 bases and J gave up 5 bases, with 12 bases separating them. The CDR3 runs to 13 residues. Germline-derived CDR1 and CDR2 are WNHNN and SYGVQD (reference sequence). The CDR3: CASSRSMRETQYF. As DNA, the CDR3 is TGCGCCAGCAGTCGAAGTATGAGGGAGACCCAGTACTTC.

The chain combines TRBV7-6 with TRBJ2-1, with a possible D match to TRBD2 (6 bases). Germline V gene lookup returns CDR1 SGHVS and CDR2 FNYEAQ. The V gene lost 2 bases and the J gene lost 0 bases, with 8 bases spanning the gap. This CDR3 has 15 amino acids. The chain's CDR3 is CASSLLGGSYNEQFF. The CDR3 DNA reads TGTGCCAGCAGCTTACTCGGGGGCTCCTACAATGAGCAGTTCTTC. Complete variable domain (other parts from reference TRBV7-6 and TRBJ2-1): GAGVSQSPRYKVTKRGQDVALRCDPISGHVSLYWYRQALGQGPEFLTYFNYEAQQDKSGLPNDRFSAERPEGSISTLTIQRTEQRDSAMYRCASSLLGGSYNEQFFGPGTRLTVL.

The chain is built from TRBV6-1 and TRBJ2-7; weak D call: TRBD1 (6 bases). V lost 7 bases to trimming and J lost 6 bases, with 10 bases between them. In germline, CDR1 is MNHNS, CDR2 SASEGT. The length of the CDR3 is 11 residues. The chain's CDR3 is CASNQGTEQYF. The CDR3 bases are TGTGCCAGCAATCAGGGGACCGAGCAGTACTTC.

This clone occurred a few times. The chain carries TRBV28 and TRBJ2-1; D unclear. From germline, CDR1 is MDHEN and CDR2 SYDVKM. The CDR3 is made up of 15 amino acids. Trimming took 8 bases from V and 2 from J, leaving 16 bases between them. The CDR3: CASHPAGLTYNEQFF. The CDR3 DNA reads TGTGCCAGCCACCCGGCAGGCCTCACCTACAATGAGCAGTTCTTC.

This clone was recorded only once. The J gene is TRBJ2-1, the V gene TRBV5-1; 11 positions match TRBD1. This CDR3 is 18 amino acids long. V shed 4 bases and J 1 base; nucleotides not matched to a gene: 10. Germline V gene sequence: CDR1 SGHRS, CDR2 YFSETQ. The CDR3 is CASSTPGQGGWSYNEQFF. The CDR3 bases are TGCGCCAGCAGCACGCCGGGACAGGGGGGCTGGTCCTACAATGAGCAGTTCTTC. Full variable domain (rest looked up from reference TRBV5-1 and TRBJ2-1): KAGVTQTPRYLIKTRGQQVTLSCSPISGHRSVSWYQQTPGQGLQFLFEYFSETQRNKGNFPGRFSGRQFSNSRSEMNVSTLELGDSALYLCASSTPGQGGWSYNEQFFGPGTRLTVL.

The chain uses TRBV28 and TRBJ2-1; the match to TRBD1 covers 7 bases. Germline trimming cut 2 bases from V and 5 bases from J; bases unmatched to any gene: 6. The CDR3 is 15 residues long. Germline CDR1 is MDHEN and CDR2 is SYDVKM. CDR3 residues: CASSLTGQSHNEQFF. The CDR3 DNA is TGTGCCAGCAGTTTAACGGGACAGAGTCACAATGAGCAGTTCTTC.

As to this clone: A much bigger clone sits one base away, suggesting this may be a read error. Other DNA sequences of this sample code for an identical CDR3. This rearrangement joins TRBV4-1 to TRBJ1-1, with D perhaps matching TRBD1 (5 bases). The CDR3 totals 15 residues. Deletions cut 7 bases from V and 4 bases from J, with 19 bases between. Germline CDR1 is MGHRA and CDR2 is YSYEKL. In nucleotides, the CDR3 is TGCGCCAGCACCGCGCCGGGGCCCCAGCGCACTGAAGCTTTCTTT. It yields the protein CASTAPGPQRTEAFF.

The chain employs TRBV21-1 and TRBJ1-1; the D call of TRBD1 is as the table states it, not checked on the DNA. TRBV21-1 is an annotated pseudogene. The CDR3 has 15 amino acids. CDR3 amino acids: CASSKSQGRNTEAFF. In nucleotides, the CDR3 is TGTGCCAGCAGCAAAAGTCAGGGCAGGAACACTGAAGCTTTCTTT.

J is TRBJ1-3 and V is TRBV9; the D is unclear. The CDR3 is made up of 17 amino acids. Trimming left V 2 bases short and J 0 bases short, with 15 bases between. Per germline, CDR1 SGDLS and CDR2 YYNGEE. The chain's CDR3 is CASSVRAPLSSGNTIYF. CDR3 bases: TGTGCCAGCAGCGTGAGGGCCCCTCTCAGCTCTGGAAACACCATATATTTT.